The 30 T cell receptor beta chains below come from one sample, sequenced in a study of graft-versus-host responses after intestinal transplantation. Method: immunoSEQ multiplex PCR; TCRdb's copy keeps in-frame clones and lacks some. The sample shows about 15,000 clones, roughly 74% of them seen only once. Grafts had their tissue processed, releasing intraepithelial and lamina propria lymphocytes. The material sequenced was ileum tissue, taken 14 days after transplant. These receptors originate from a human patient who received an intestinal transplant, so some T cells may come from the graft donor.

The V call is TRBV5-6, the J call TRBJ1-5, with 7 positions matching TRBD1. Germline V CDR1 and CDR2: SGHDT, YYEEEE. V trimming: 0 bases; J trimming: 1 base; junction bases outside the gene matches: 4. The length of the CDR3 is 16 residues. The CDR3 nucleotides are TGTGCCAGCAGCTTGGCAGGGGGGGGCAGCAATCAGCCCCAGCATTTT. Residues: CASSLAGGGSNQPQHF.

The chain employs TRBV5-4 and TRBJ1-2; D not resolved. Trimming shortened V by 0 bases and J by 4 bases, and 13 bases separated the two germline ends. The CDR3 totals 15 residues. Per the germline V gene, CDR1 is SGHNT and CDR2 is YYREEE (reference sequence). The CDR3 nucleotides read TGTGCCAGCAGCTTGGAGGTCTCCGCGATCTATGGCTACACCTTC. Amino acids: CASSLEVSAIYGYTF.

V is TRBV7-6 and J is TRBJ2-6; D unresolved. Germline V gene sequence: CDR1 SGHVS, CDR2 FNYEAQ. V was pared by 2 bases and J by 1 base, with 6 bases between. The CDR3 length is 15 residues. CDR3 DNA: TGTGCCAGCAGCTTATCAAGTTCTGGGGCCAACGTCCTGACTTTC. It codes for CASSLSSSGANVLTF. The full variable domain, in which reference TRBV7-6 and TRBJ2-6 provide the parts outside the CDR3, is GAGVSQSPRYKVTKRGQDVALRCDPISGHVSLYWYRQALGQGPEFLTYFNYEAQQDKSGLPNDRFSAERPEGSISTLTIQRTEQRDSAMYRCASSLSSSGANVLTFGAGSRLTVL.

The chain has TRBV18 and TRBJ1-1; 8 positions match TRBD1. V shed 6 bases and J 5 bases; nucleotides not matched to a gene: 5. The V gene's germline CDR1 is KGHSH and CDR2 LQKENI. There are 13 residues in the CDR3. The CDR3 DNA is TGTGCCAGCTCTACAGGGGGGTTGACTGAAGCTTTCTTT. It encodes CASSTGGLTEAFF.

With regard to this clone: This CDR3 is also generated by other DNA sequences in the sample. This chain joins TRBV5-5 and TRBJ2-7, with 10 bases matching TRBD2. The CDR3 runs 13 residues. The V and J ends lost 4 bases and 4 bases, in that order; junction bases with no gene match: 2. Germline V lookup: CDR1 SGHKS, CDR2 YYEKEE (reference sequence). The CDR3 region is CASSRGLAYEQYF. The DNA for the CDR3 is TGTGCCAGCAGCAGGGGACTAGCGTACGAGCAGTACTTC.

This chain joins TRBV6-5 and TRBJ2-7, with 10 bases that match TRBD2. Germline V CDR1 and CDR2: MNHEY, SVGAGI. V shed 7 bases, J shed 5 bases, and the junction held 8 bases outside the gene matches. The CDR3 is made up of 14 amino acids. The CDR3, as DNA: TGTGCCAGCACCGAAAGCGGGAGGGGGAACGAGCAGTACTTC. Its protein is CASTESGRGNEQYF.

The chain carries TRBV9 and TRBJ1-5; a possible D gene is TRBD1 (6 bases). The CDR3 extends over 15 amino acids. Trimming stripped 4 bases from V and 4 bases from J, with 15 bases between. Germline loops: CDR1 SGDLS, CDR2 YYNGEE. The CDR3 region has the DNA TGTGCCAGCAGCCCATCGGGGGGCAGGAATCAGCCCCAGCATTTT. Residues: CASSPSGGRNQPQHF.

The chain couples TRBV6-1 to TRBJ1-4, with D hard to call. CDR3 size: 14 residues. V was cut by 0 bases and J by 8 bases, with 10 bases left in between. Looked up from germline, CDR1 is MNHNS and CDR2 is SASEGT. The CDR3 coding sequence is TGTGCCAGCAGTGAAGCAGGGTTTGGGGAAAAACTGTTTTTT. This codes for CASSEAGFGEKLFF.

This clone has just a few counts. The chain joins TRBV11-3 to TRBJ2-7; 13 nucleotides match TRBD2. The CDR3 covers 13 residues. Trimming at V came to 8 bases and at J to 3 bases, leaving 1 base not matched to a gene. Germline CDR1 and CDR2: SGHNT and YENEEA. Here the CDR3 reads CASRTSGSYEQYF. CDR3 DNA: TGTGCCAGCCGGACTAGCGGGAGCTACGAGCAGTACTTC.

The chain uses TRBV9 and TRBJ2-2, with a possible D match to TRBD2 (6 bases). CDR3 length: 15 residues. Per the germline V gene, CDR1 is SGDLS and CDR2 is YYNGEE. Trimming removed 0 bases from V and 0 bases from J, with 6 bases in between. CDR3 bases: TGTGCCAGCAGCGTAGGGACTACGAACACCGGGGAGCTGTTTTTT. It encodes CASSVGTTNTGELFF.

This clone was seen once. The chain couples TRBV19 to TRBJ2-7; weak D call: TRBD2 (5 bases). Trimming removed 5 bases at V and 4 bases at J, with 18 bases between. Germline CDR1 is LNHDA and CDR2 is SQIVND (reference sequence). This CDR3 has 15 amino acids. This chain's CDR3 is CASSVTLVGVYEQYF. The CDR3 DNA follows: TGTGCCAGTAGTGTAACCCTAGTGGGAGTGTACGAGCAGTACTTC.

The rearrangement links TRBV11-2 to TRBJ2-1; D gene unclear. The CDR3 length is 13 residues. Germline CDR1 SGHAT, CDR2 FQNNGV. V dropped 1 base and J dropped 2 bases, with 3 bases sitting between them. The CDR3 region has the DNA TGTGCCAGCAGCTTAGTACCCTACAATGAGCAGTTCTTC. Its protein product is CASSLVPYNEQFF.

This chain links TRBV7-2 with TRBJ2-7; a possible D gene is TRBD2 (5 bases). Germline CDR1 is SGHTA and CDR2 is FQGNSA. The CDR3 runs 13 residues. The V end was cut by 3 bases, the J end by 2 bases, with 8 bases between. Written as DNA, the CDR3 is TGTGCCAGCAGCTTTCTAGCCCCCTACGAGCAGTACTTC. Its protein is CASSFLAPYEQYF.

This clone was seen only a few times. This sequence joins TRBV4-1 and TRBJ2-2; D unresolved. The CDR3 sequence is 12 residues long. Trimming removed 5 bases from V and 8 bases from J, with 9 bases in between. The germline CDR1 and CDR2 sequences are MGHRA and YSYEKL. CDR3 in amino acids: CASSYKAGELFF. CDR3 sequence (DNA): TGCGCCAGCAGCTATAAAGCAGGGGAGCTGTTTTTT.

This clone appeared a few times. J is TRBJ1-1 and V is TRBV6-5; D possibly corresponds to TRBD1 (5 bases). Germline CDR1 MNHEY, CDR2 SVGAGI. The ends were cut back, 6 bases at V and 5 bases at J, with 10 bases in the middle. This CDR3 region has 12 residues. The CDR3 is CASRLGGTEAFF. CDR3 in DNA: TGTGCCAGCAGGCTCGGGGGTACTGAAGCTTTCTTT.

This clone has only one observation. The rearrangement joins TRBV11-2 to TRBJ1-1; D perhaps matches TRBD1 (6 bases). Germline V CDR1 and CDR2: SGHAT, FQNNGV. This CDR3 has 16 residues. Trimming left V 4 bases short and J 0 bases short, with 15 bases between. CDR3 loop: CASSSVTGALNTEAFF. The DNA for the CDR3 is TGTGCCAGCAGCTCCGTTACGGGGGCTTTGAACACTGAAGCTTTCTTT. Filled out from reference TRBV11-2 and TRBJ1-1, the complete variable domain reads EAGVAQSPRYKIIEKRQSVAFWCNPISGHATLYWYQQILGQGPKLLIQFQNNGVVDDSQLPKDRFSAERLKGVDSTLKIQPAKLEDSAVYLCASSSVTGALNTEAFFGQGTRLTVV.

CDR3 sequence reads: CASSDANGETQYF. The CDR3 nucleotides are TGTGCCAGCAGCGATGCGAACGGGGAGACCCAGTACTTC. V gene TRBV7-9 combines with J gene TRBJ2-5; D not certain. V was pared by 5 bases and J by 5 bases, with 12 bases between. This CDR3 is built from 13 residues. Per germline, CDR1 SEHNR and CDR2 FQNEAQ (reference sequence).

This chain links TRBV6-1 with TRBJ1-6, with 8 positions matching TRBD1. This CDR3 has 16 amino acids. V lost 1 base, J lost 8 bases, and 7 bases stayed unmatched. Germline assignment: CDR1 MNHNS and CDR2 SASEGT. CDR3 coding DNA: TGTGCCAGCAGTGAAGGGTGGGACAGGACGGATTCACCCCTCCACTTT. Residues: CASSEGWDRTDSPLHF.

Here the CDR3 reads CASATERDSPLHF. The CDR3 nucleotides are TGTGCCAGCGCAACAGAGCGGGACTCACCCCTCCACTTT. The V call is TRBV2, the J call TRBJ1-6; TRBD1 might be the D (5 bases). The CDR3 has 13 amino acids. Trimming removed 8 bases at V and 10 bases at J, with 15 bases between. CDR1 is SNHLY, CDR2 FYNNEI, per germline.

The chain couples TRBV6-5 to TRBJ2-5, with D hard to call. V was shortened by 0 bases and J by 4 bases, with 9 bases between the two germline ends. The CDR3 has 14 amino acids. Germline-derived CDR1 and CDR2 are MNHEY and SVGAGI. CDR3 bases: TGTGCCAGCAGTTACTCGGCGAATGGAGAGACCCAGTACTTC. Protein: CASSYSANGETQYF.

This chain joins TRBV9 and TRBJ2-3, with D maybe TRBD2 (6 bases). The germline V gene has CDR1 SGDLS and CDR2 YYNGEE. The CDR3 has 16 residues. Trimming took off 4 bases at V and 4 bases at J, with 19 bases between the two ends. The chain's CDR3 is CASSPQTGLRADTQYF. The CDR3 nucleotides are TGTGCCAGCAGCCCCCAAACGGGACTGAGGGCAGATACGCAGTATTTT.

The chain is built from TRBV15 and TRBJ2-1, with no clear D. Deletions cut 4 bases from V and 10 bases from J, with 14 bases between. The CDR3 spans 13 residues. Germline CDR1 LNHNV, CDR2 YYDKDF (reference sequence). CDR3 DNA: TGTGCCACCAGCACCCGGGCCTCGAGGGAGCAGTTCTTC. Its translation: CATSTRASREQFF.

V is TRBV2 and J is TRBJ1-4; 7 nucleotides match TRBD1. V lost 6 bases and J lost 5; bases outside the gene matches: 6. Per germline, CDR1 SNHLY and CDR2 FYNNEI. The CDR3 consists of 14 residues. CDR3 sequence: CASRGRGLNEKLFF. DNA of the CDR3: TGTGCCAGCAGGGGGAGGGGGCTGAATGAAAAACTGTTTTTT. Supplemented by reference TRBV2 and TRBJ1-4, the full variable domain reads EPEVTQTPSHQVTQMGQEVILRCVPISNHLYFYWYRQILGQKVEFLVSFYNNEISEKSEIFDDQFSVERPDGSNFTLKIRSTKLEDSAMYFCASRGRGLNEKLFFGSGTQLSVL.

J is TRBJ2-7 and V is TRBV19, with D possibly TRBD2 on 6 matching bases. CDR3 size: 14 residues. Trimming shortened V by 5 bases and J by 3 bases, and 14 bases separated the two germline ends. Germline V lookup: CDR1 LNHDA, CDR2 SQIVND (reference sequence). The CDR3, as DNA: TGTGCCAGTAGTCCTGCGGGAACCCTCTACGAGCAGTACTTC. The encoded protein is CASSPAGTLYEQYF.

This chain links TRBV5-6 with TRBJ1-1; 11 nucleotides align to TRBD1. V shed 3 bases, J shed 3 bases, and the junction held 10 bases outside the gene matches. Germline loops: CDR1 SGHDT, CDR2 YYEEEE. The CDR3 is 17 amino acids. The CDR3 is CASSSWTGGAPDTEAFF. In DNA, the CDR3 is TGTGCCAGCAGCTCATGGACAGGGGGCGCCCCGGACACTGAAGCTTTCTTT.

V gene TRBV6-1 combines with J gene TRBJ1-2, with TRBD1 as a possible D gene (5 bases). This CDR3 contains 17 residues. Germline CDR1 reads MNHNS; CDR2 reads SASEGT. With 4 bases removed from V and 5 bases from J, the gap between germline ends came to 23 bases. The CDR3 spells CASSAQDGAGVSYGYTF. DNA of the CDR3: TGTGCCAGCAGTGCACAGGACGGGGCCGGAGTATCTTATGGCTACACCTTC.

This clone was recorded once. The DNA of the CDR3 is TGTGCCAGCAGCATCACCCCCAGCTACGAGCAGTACTTC. Amino acid sequence: CASSITPSYEQYF. The V call is TRBV21-1, the J call TRBJ2-7; the table names TRBD1, a call not compared with the DNA. TRBV21-1 is a known pseudogene. The CDR3 totals 13 residues.

This rearrangement joins TRBV4-2 to TRBJ2-1; D is unresolved. V lost 0 bases and J lost 5, with 8 bases in between. Germline CDR1 and CDR2: LGHNA and YNFKEQ. The CDR3 has 14 residues. CDR3 DNA: TGTGCCAGCAGCCAAGATGGAACGCACAATGAGCAGTTCTTC. This codes for CASSQDGTHNEQFF.

This clone was seen a handful of times. The chain employs TRBV27 and TRBJ1-5; D not resolved. CDR1 and CDR2 (germline): MNHEY, SMNVEV (reference sequence). Between the trimmed V and J ends, which lost 5 bases and 0 bases, there was a span of 5 bases. The CDR3 contains 13 residues. For the CDR3, the DNA is TGTGCCAGCAGTCCATTTAGCAATCAGCCCCAGCATTTT. Protein: CASSPFSNQPQHF.

V gene TRBV5-1 combines with J gene TRBJ2-1, with 12 positions matching TRBD2. Germline-derived CDR1 and CDR2 are SGHRS and YFSETQ. With 4 bases clipped from V and 6 bases from J, the junction kept 5 bases outside the gene matches. CDR3 size: 15 residues. This CDR3 reads CASSLPTSGSNEQFF. CDR3 DNA: TGCGCCAGCAGCCTACCGACTAGCGGGAGCAATGAGCAGTTCTTC.